These 22 T cell receptor beta chains share one sample of origin, sequenced in a study of shared clonotypes between healthy human individuals. Sequencing was performed with immunoSEQ multiplex PCR; in TCRdb, only in-frame clones are kept and a portion is missing. The sample carries approximately 1.5 million clones, just under 99% recorded once. Material for sequencing was naive CD4+ T cells sorted from blood. As to subset: CD45RA+ positively selected. The receptors stem from a man younger than 40 in good health.

This sequence joins TRBV18 and TRBJ2-5; D unresolved. The CDR3 covers 14 residues. The germline V gene encodes CDR1 KGHSH and CDR2 LQKENI. The V gene lost 0 bases and the J gene lost 1 base, with 6 bases spanning the gap. For the CDR3, the DNA is TGTGCCAGCTCACCACCGCCGACCCAAGAGACCCAGTACTTC. Encoded protein: CASSPPPTQETQYF.

In its sample, this clone was seen once. The chain carries TRBV7-9 and TRBJ1-1, with 9 bases matching TRBD1. Losses at the gene ends were 3 bases for V and 4 bases for J; bases not matched to a gene: 6. Germline CDR1 is SEHNR and CDR2 is FQNEAQ (reference sequence). This CDR3 contains 15 residues. The DNA for the CDR3 is TGTGCCAGCAGCTTTAAAGGACAGGGGTCCACTGAAGCTTTCTTT. It yields the protein CASSFKGQGSTEAFF. Together with reference TRBV7-9 and TRBJ1-1, the CDR3 gives the full variable domain: DTGVSQNPRHKITKRGQNVTFRCDPISEHNRLYWYRQTLGQGPEFLTYFQNEAQLEKSRLLSDRFSAERPKGSFSTLEIQRTEQGDSAMYLCASSFKGQGSTEAFFGQGTRLTVV.

The chain is built from TRBV5-4 and TRBJ2-2; 8 nucleotides match TRBD1. CDR1 SGHNT and CDR2 YYREEE come from the germline V gene (reference sequence). J gave up 2 bases and V 4 bases, and 13 bases lay outside the gene matches. The CDR3 has 18 residues. The CDR3 protein is CASSQTHSGQGNTGELFF. CDR3 coding DNA: TGTGCCAGCAGCCAAACCCACTCCGGACAGGGCAACACCGGGGAGCTGTTTTTT.

In this sample, this clone turned up a few times. This chain connects TRBV25-1 to TRBJ1-5; 8 nucleotides align to TRBD1. The germline V gene has CDR1 MGHDK and CDR2 SYGVNS. With 4 bases clipped from V and 5 bases from J, the junction kept 4 bases outside the gene matches. The CDR3 runs to 14 residues. The CDR3 loop reads CASSAMTGDQPQHF. CDR3 DNA sequence: TGTGCCAGCAGTGCGATGACAGGGGATCAGCCCCAGCATTTT.

This clone was observed a single time. The chain couples TRBV15 to TRBJ1-2, with D tentatively TRBD1 (5 bases). Germline CDR1 LNHNV, CDR2 YYDKDF (reference sequence). The CDR3 runs 11 residues. The V gene lost 5 bases and the J gene lost 8 bases, with 9 bases spanning the gap. The CDR3 DNA sequence: TGTGCCACCAGCGGGGCCGAAGGCTACACCTTC. It translates to CATSGAEGYTF.

The gene calls are TRBV21-1 and TRBJ1-5; the table calls TRBD1, which could not be checked here. TRBV21-1 is described as a pseudogene. The CDR3 is 21 amino acids. CDR3: CASSKAEDRGKDCDSNQPQHF. The CDR3 DNA is TGTGCCAGCAGCAAAGCCGAGGACAGGGGAAAGGATTGCGACAGCAATCAGCCCCAGCATTTT.

V and J are TRBV5-1 and TRBJ2-7; possibly TRBD1 or TRBD2 for D (6 bases each). The V gene lost 5 bases and the J gene lost 1 base, with 16 bases spanning the gap. In germline, CDR1 is SGHRS, CDR2 YFSETQ. This CDR3 comprises 15 residues. This CDR3 is CASRETQGGSYEQYF. For the CDR3, the DNA is TGCGCCAGCAGAGAGACACAGGGAGGATCCTACGAGCAGTACTTC.

The J gene is TRBJ1-1, the V gene TRBV11-3; no firm D call. Germline V gives CDR1 SGHNT, CDR2 YENEEA. With 5 bases removed from V and 2 bases from J, the gap between germline ends came to 9 bases. The CDR3 spans 13 residues. CDR3 in DNA: TGTGCCAGCAGCGAAGAGAGTAACACTGAAGCTTTCTTT. Translation gives CASSEESNTEAFF.

About this clone itself: Other DNA sequences in this specimen translate into the identical CDR3. The gene calls are TRBV5-1 and TRBJ2-3; 16 bases line up with TRBD2. V gave up 3 bases and J gave up 1 base; unmatched junction bases: 5. Germline loops: CDR1 SGHRS, CDR2 YFSETQ. The CDR3 is 18 amino acids. CDR3 sequence: CASSSGLAGGPGTDTQYF. The CDR3 DNA is TGCGCCAGCAGCTCGGGACTAGCGGGAGGGCCTGGCACAGATACGCAGTATTTT.

J is TRBJ2-3 and V is TRBV5-5, with D perhaps matching TRBD2 (6 bases). The CDR3 extends over 15 amino acids. V was cut by 4 bases and J by 6 bases, with 18 bases left in between. Germline values: CDR1 SGHKS, CDR2 YYEKEE (reference sequence). CDR3 in DNA: TGTGCCAGCAGCCCGCGGGAAGCGGGCGGGGATACGCAGTATTTT. Amino acid sequence: CASSPREAGGDTQYF.

The chain uses TRBV2 and TRBJ2-7; 12 nucleotides match TRBD2. The CDR3 spans 15 residues. The J segment lost 4 bases and the V segment lost 6 bases, leaving 7 bases of the junction unmatched. Germline V lookup: CDR1 SNHLY, CDR2 FYNNEI. In nucleotides, the CDR3 is TGTGCCAGCAGGCCAGAACTAGCGGGAGGTTACGAGCAGTACTTC. It translates to CASRPELAGGYEQYF.

The chain uses TRBV11-2 and TRBJ2-7; 7 bases agree with TRBD1. The V gene end was trimmed by 2 bases and the J gene end by 7 bases; junction bases not matched to a gene: 20. Germline CDR1 is SGHAT and CDR2 is FQNNGV. The CDR3 is made up of 18 amino acids. The CDR3 spells CASSLLGAGGWGGWEQYF. The CDR3 region has the DNA TGTGCCAGCAGCTTACTTGGGGCAGGGGGATGGGGCGGATGGGAGCAGTACTTC.

The rearrangement joins TRBV28 to TRBJ1-5, with D possibly TRBD1 on 6 matching bases. The germline V and J ends were trimmed by 8 bases and 0 bases, with 17 bases remaining between them. CDR1 and CDR2 from the germline V gene are MDHEN and SYDVKM. The CDR3 is made up of 16 amino acids. In DNA, the CDR3 is TGTGCCAGCGGGGGGGCACGAGGTTATAGCAATCAGCCCCAGCATTTT. It is translated as CASGGARGYSNQPQHF.

V gene TRBV29-1 combines with J gene TRBJ2-2; no definite D call. The germline V gene encodes CDR1 SQVTM and CDR2 ANQGSEA. The CDR3 extends over 15 amino acids. V was pared by 0 bases and J by 7 bases, with 15 bases between. This chain's CDR3 is CSVEDPGRQGGELFF. CDR3 nucleotide sequence: TGCAGCGTTGAAGATCCTGGACGCCAAGGCGGGGAGCTGTTTTTT.

The V and J genes are TRBV14 and TRBJ2-2, with D tentatively TRBD2 (5 bases). This CDR3 spans 15 amino acids. Between the trimmed V and J ends, which lost 1 base and 3 bases, there was a span of 9 bases. Germline CDR1 and CDR2: SGHDN and FVKESK. The CDR3 here is CASSQVIGDTGELFF. CDR3 nucleotide sequence: TGTGCCAGCAGCCAAGTAATCGGGGACACCGGGGAGCTGTTTTTT.

V is TRBV2 and J is TRBJ2-3; no clear D. Trimming stripped 4 bases from V and 10 bases from J, with 12 bases between. CDR1 is SNHLY, CDR2 FYNNEI, per germline. The CDR3 is made up of 12 amino acids. Here the CDR3 reads CASSGAIEPQYF. CDR3 sequence (DNA): TGTGCCAGCAGTGGGGCGATTGAGCCGCAGTATTTT.

The chain couples TRBV11-2 to TRBJ1-5, with TRBD1 as a possible D gene (5 bases). The CDR3 is made up of 13 amino acids. Trimming removed 5 bases from V and 5 bases from J, with 10 bases in between. Germline V gene data show CDR1 as SGHAT and CDR2 as FQNNGV. CDR3: CASSADRYQPQHF. The CDR3 nucleotides are TGTGCCAGCAGCGCTGACAGATATCAGCCCCAGCATTTT.

The V and J genes are TRBV7-8 and TRBJ2-7; D tentatively fits TRBD1 or TRBD2 (5 bases each). Germline V gene data show CDR1 as SGHVS and CDR2 as FQNEAQ. CDR3 length: 16 amino acids. V was pared by 1 base and J by 4 bases, with 17 bases between. As DNA, the CDR3 is TGTGCCAGCAGCTTAGAGGAGGTAGGGGTGATGTACGAGCAGTACTTC. It translates to CASSLEEVGVMYEQYF. The whole variable domain, remainder taken from reference TRBV7-8 and TRBJ2-7, is GAGVSQSPRYKVAKRGQDVALRCDPISGHVSLFWYQQALGQGPEFLTYFQNEAQLDKSGLPSDRFFAERPEGSVSTLKIQRTQQEDSAVYLCASSLEEVGVMYEQYFGPGTRLTVT.

The rearrangement joins TRBV10-2 to TRBJ1-3, with D hard to call. CDR1 WSHSY and CDR2 SAAADI come from the germline V gene. Trimming left V 1 base short and J 4 bases short, with 5 bases between. The CDR3 runs to 13 residues. The CDR3 DNA reads TGCGCCAGCAGTGAGTTCCCGGGAAACACCATATATTTT. This codes for CASSEFPGNTIYF.

Only one count was recorded for this clone. The rearrangement joins TRBV23-1 to TRBJ1-2, with 11 positions matching TRBD1. TRBV23-1 is an ORF, and what it does is uncertain. V trimming: 6 bases; J trimming: 9 bases; junction bases outside the gene matches: 6. The CDR3 has 13 amino acids. The CDR3 protein is CASSLGTGGCYTF. CDR3 bases: TGCGCCAGCAGCCTCGGGACAGGGGGATGCTACACCTTC.

This chain's CDR3 is CASSEWGRHNEKLFF. CDR3 nucleotides: TGTGCCAGCAGTGAATGGGGACGGCATAATGAAAAACTGTTTTTT. The chain recombines TRBV5-6 with TRBJ1-4; D might be TRBD1 (5 bases). Germline V gene sequence: CDR1 SGHDT, CDR2 YYEEEE. This CDR3 has 15 amino acids. Trimming stripped 5 bases from V and 4 bases from J, with 15 bases between.

The rearrangement links TRBV9 to TRBJ2-3; D gene uncertain. The CDR3 runs to 13 residues. Germline V gene lookup returns CDR1 SGDLS and CDR2 YYNGEE. Trimming took off 3 bases at V and 2 bases at J, with 7 bases between the two ends. The CDR3 DNA follows: TGTGCCAGCAGCGCCTACTACACAGATACGCAGTATTTT. Its protein product is CASSAYYTDTQYF. The whole variable domain, remainder taken from reference TRBV9 and TRBJ2-3, is DSGVTQTPKHLITATGQRVTLRCSPRSGDLSVYWYQQSLDQGLQFLIQYYNGEERAKGNILERFSAQQFPDLHSELNLSSLELGDSALYFCASSAYYTDTQYFGPGTRLTVL.